This T cell receptor beta chain was recovered during a study of beta chain features in type 1 diabetes. A remark on this clone: What it binds is unknown.

The isolated RNA, all of it, was reverse transcribed, so expressed TCRB transcripts were what got sequenced. Only in-frame clones appear in the TCRdb table, and some are missing; sequencing was by immunoSEQ multiplex PCR. The table has about 620,000 clones, around a sixth seen once. General observations from the study: Within patients, naive, central memory and Treg TCRB repertoires seemed more similar than within healthy donors.

V lost 4 bases and J lost 8, with 12 bases in between. The CDR3 sequence is 12 residues long. Germline V gives CDR1 SGHRS, CDR2 YFSETQ. Sequencing was done on a sample of naive CD4+ T cells from blood. This clonotype was obtained from a man aged 18-30 years in good health. The rearrangement links TRBV5-1 to TRBJ1-2; no clear D gene. CDR3 amino acids: CASSRERVGYTF. CDR3 in DNA: TGCGCCAGCAGCCGTGAGAGGGTAGGCTACACCTTC.